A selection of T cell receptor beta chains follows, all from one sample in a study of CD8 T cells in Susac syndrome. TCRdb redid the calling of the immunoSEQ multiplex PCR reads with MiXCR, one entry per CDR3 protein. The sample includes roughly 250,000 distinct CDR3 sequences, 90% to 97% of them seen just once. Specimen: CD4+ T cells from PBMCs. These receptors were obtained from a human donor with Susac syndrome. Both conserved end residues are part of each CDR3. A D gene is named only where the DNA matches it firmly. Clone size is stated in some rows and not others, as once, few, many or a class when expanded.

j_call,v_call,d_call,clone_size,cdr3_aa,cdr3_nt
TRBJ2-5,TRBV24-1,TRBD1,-,CATSDQRQGQETQYF,TGTGCCACCAGTGATCAGAGACAGGGGCAAGAGACCCAGTACTTC
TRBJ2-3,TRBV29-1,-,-,CSLGGRGIADTQYF,TGCAGCTTGGGAGGCAGGGGAATCGCAGATACGCAGTATTTT
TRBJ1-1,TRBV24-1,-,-,CATSRRSNTEAFF,TGTGCCACCAGTCGCAGATCGAACACTGAAGCTTTCTTT
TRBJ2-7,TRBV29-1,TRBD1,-,CSVGERVGTGSYEQYF,TGCAGCGTGGGGGAGAGGGTCGGGACAGGTTCCTACGAGCAGTACTTC
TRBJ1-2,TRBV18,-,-,CASSPNRDGSYGYTF,TGTGCCAGCTCACCAAACAGGGACGGGAGCTATGGCTACACCTTC
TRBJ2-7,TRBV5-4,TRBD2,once,CASSSTGTSEGEQYF,TGTGCCAGCAGCTCCACCGGGACTAGCGAAGGGGAGCAGTACTTC
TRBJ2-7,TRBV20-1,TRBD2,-,CSAHPLALPYEQYF,TGCAGTGCTCACCCACTAGCGTTACCCTACGAGCAGTACTTC
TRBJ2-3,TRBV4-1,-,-,CASSQGGRGTDTQYF,TGCGCCAGCAGCCAAGGGGGGCGCGGAACAGATACGCAGTATTTT
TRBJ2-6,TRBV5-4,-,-,CASEQNSGANVLTF,TGTGCCAGCGAACAAAACTCTGGGGCCAACGTCCTGACTTTC
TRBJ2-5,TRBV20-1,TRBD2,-,CSARAPSGRETQYF,TGCAGTGCTAGAGCCCCTAGCGGAAGGGAGACCCAGTACTTC
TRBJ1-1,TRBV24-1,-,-,CATSSRSNTEAFF,TGTGCCACCAGTAGTCGGTCGAACACTGAAGCTTTCTTT
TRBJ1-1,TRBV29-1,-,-,CSGGRRGTEAFF,TGCAGCGGGGGTCGCCGGGGCACTGAAGCTTTCTTT
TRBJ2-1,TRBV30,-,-,CAWSAPYNEQFF,TGTGCCTGGAGTGCCCCGTACAATGAGCAGTTCTTC
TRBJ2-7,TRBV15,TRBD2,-,CATSQPGGEQYF,TGTGCCACCAGCCAACCCGGGGGGGAGCAGTACTTC
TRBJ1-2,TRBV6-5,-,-,CASSYEFGGTGYTF,TGTGCCAGCAGTTACGAATTCGGGGGTACTGGCTACACCTTC
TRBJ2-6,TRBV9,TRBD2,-,CASSPGGDWANVLTF,TGTGCCAGCAGCCCCGGGGGGGACTGGGCCAACGTCCTGACTTTC
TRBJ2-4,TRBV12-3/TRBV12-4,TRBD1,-,CASSVGQGRAIQYF,TGTGCCAGCAGTGTCGGACAGGGTCGGGCCATTCAGTACTTC
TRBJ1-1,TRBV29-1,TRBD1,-,CSVDEDGAQGAGTEAFF,TGCAGCGTTGATGAAGATGGAGCACAGGGGGCCGGCACTGAAGCTTTCTTT
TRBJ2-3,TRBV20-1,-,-,CSARDWLAHTDTQYF,TGCAGTGCTAGAGATTGGCTAGCCCACACAGATACGCAGTATTTT
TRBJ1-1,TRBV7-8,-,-,CASSLGTSKAFF,TGTGCCAGCAGCTTAGGGACATCCAAAGCTTTCTTT
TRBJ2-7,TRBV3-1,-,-,CASSQGPGTAAYEQYF,TGTGCCAGCAGCCAGGGACCCGGGACGGCAGCCTACGAGCAGTACTTC
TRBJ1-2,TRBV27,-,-,CASSLRGAPGYTF,TGTGCCAGCAGTTTACGGGGGGCGCCTGGCTACACCTTC
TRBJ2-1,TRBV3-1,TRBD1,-,CASTTGGSYNEQFF,TGTGCCAGCACCACAGGGGGCTCCTACAATGAGCAGTTCTTC
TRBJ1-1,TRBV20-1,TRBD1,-,CSAPDRGDTEAFF,TGCAGTGCCCCGGACAGGGGAGACACTGAAGCTTTCTTT
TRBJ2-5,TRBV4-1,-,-,CASSLVGARKETQYF,TGCGCCAGCAGCCTAGTTGGGGCGCGGAAGGAGACCCAGTACTTC
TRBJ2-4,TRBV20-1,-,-,CSAASIAKNIQYF,TGCAGTGCCGCGTCCATAGCCAAAAACATTCAGTACTTC
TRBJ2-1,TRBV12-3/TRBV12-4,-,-,CASSPSRPRQFF,TGTGCCAGCAGTCCTTCGCGACCGCGGCAGTTCTTC
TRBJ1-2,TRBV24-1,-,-,CATSDSGRNYGYTF,TGTGCCACCAGTGATTCCGGACGGAACTATGGCTACACCTTC
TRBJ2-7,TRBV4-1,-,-,CASSRPGRSSYEQYF,TGCGCCAGCAGCCGCCCGGGACGGAGCTCCTACGAGCAGTACTTC
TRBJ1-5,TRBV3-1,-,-,CASSHGVSNQPQHF,TGTGCCAGCAGCCACGGGGTTAGCAATCAGCCCCAGCATTTT
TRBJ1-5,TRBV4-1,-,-,CASRSTTAGVDQPQHF,TGCGCCAGCAGATCTACGACGGCGGGGGTGGATCAGCCCCAGCATTTT
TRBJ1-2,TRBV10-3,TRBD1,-,CAISESEGQGSHTF,TGTGCCATCAGTGAGTCAGAAGGACAGGGCTCGCACACCTTC
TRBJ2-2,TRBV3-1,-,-,CASSQTVSGELFF,TGTGCCAGCAGCCAAACGGTTTCCGGGGAGCTGTTTTTT
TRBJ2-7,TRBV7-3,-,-,CASSQDGDREQYF,TGTGCCAGCAGCCAAGATGGGGACCGCGAGCAGTACTTC
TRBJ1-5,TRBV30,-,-,CAWSYSQNQPQHF,TGTGCCTGGAGCTACAGCCAAAATCAGCCCCAGCATTTT
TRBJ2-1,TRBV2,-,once,CASRDFNEQFF,TGTGCCAGCAGGGACTTCAATGAGCAGTTCTTC
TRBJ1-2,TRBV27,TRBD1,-,CASSFLTGQGSYGYTF,TGTGCCAGCAGTTTCCTTACGGGACAGGGGTCCTATGGCTACACCTTC
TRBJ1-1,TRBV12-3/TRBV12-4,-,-,CASSFTSTEAFF,TGTGCCAGCAGTTTTACTTCCACTGAAGCTTTCTTT
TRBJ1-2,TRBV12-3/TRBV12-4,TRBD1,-,CASSRGQAVEGGYTF,TGTGCCAGCAGCCGCGGACAGGCCGTCGAGGGTGGCTACACCTTC
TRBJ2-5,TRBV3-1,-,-,CASSPRLVRQETQYF,TGTGCCAGCAGCCCCCGACTAGTTAGGCAAGAGACCCAGTACTTC
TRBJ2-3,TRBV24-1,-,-,CATSGLADTQYF,TGTGCCACCAGTGGTCTAGCAGATACGCAGTATTTT
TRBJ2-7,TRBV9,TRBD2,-,CASSPGLADPYEQYF,TGTGCCAGCAGCCCCGGGCTAGCGGATCCCTACGAGCAGTACTTC
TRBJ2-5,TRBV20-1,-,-,CSAQGPEGGGETQYF,TGCAGTGCTCAGGGGCCGGAGGGAGGAGGAGAGACCCAGTACTTC
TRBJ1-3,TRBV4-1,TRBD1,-,CASSQTTGGLNTIYF,TGCGCCAGCAGCCAAACGACAGGGGGCTTAAACACCATATATTTT
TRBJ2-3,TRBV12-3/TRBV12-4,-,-,CASSWGTSSTDTQYF,TGTGCCAGCAGTTGGGGGACTTCGAGCACAGATACGCAGTATTTT
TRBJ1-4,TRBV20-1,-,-,CSASRPNEKLFF,TGCAGTGCATCTAGGCCGAATGAAAAACTGTTTTTT